The T cell receptor beta chain described here comes from a study of Ad26.COV2.S vaccination and SARS-CoV-2 variants. Study in general: Ad26.COV2.S shots went into the muscle once or twice, 56 days apart.

As for treatment: over 15 received Ad26.COV2.S at low or high dose, single or two shots; 5 received placebo; per-sample allocation not given. All samples were drawn on day 63, counting from the first vaccine or placebo injection. As for this clone: Its target is not known.

Sequencing used immunoSEQ multiplex PCR; TCRdb keeps in-frame clones, though not all of them. Of 450,000 to 550,000 clones listed, 75% to 90% are singletons. This CDR3 spans 14 amino acids. Germline assignment: CDR1 LNHDA and CDR2 SQIVND (reference sequence). V lost 1 base and J lost 5, with 9 bases in between. The study, taken as a whole, reports: Compared with placebo recipients, vaccine recipients had higher spike-specific TCR breadth.

V is TRBV19 and J is TRBJ1-5; no definite D call. The material was peripheral blood, obtained in a trial of Ad26.COV2.S vaccine versus placebo. The sequence derives from a person aged 18-60 years who received the Ad26.COV2.S COVID-19 vaccine or a placebo. The CDR3 DNA is TGTGCCAGTAGTATAGGGAACAGATATCAGCCCCAGCATTTT. It specifies CASSIGNRYQPQHF.